A selection of T cell receptor beta chains follows, all from one sample in a study of siplizumab effects on memory and regulatory T cells. Sequencing was performed with immunoSEQ multiplex PCR; in TCRdb, only in-frame clones are kept and a portion is missing. Of approximately 100,000 clones in the sample, 92% were seen once. Specimen: Tregs sorted from blood. Receptor source: a human donor in good health. Each CDR3 is given with its conserved first and last residue. D genes are given only for firm matches. Not every row has a clone size; where given, it reads once, few, many or a size class.

clone_size d_call j_call v_call cdr3_nt cdr3_aa
. TRBD2 TRBJ2-3 TRBV9 TGTGCCAGCAGCGTAGCGGGGGGAACCAAAGATACGCAGTATTTT CASSVAGGTKDTQYF
. . TRBJ1-1 TRBV6-1 TGTGCCAGCACCCTGAATGGGGGGACTGAAGCTTTCTTT CASTLNGGTEAFF
. . TRBJ2-5 TRBV5-1 TGCGCCAGCAGCTTGGGCGGCAGTCAAGAGACCCAGTACTTC CASSLGGSQETQYF
. . TRBJ2-1 TRBV7-9 TGTGCCAGCAGCGCTAGCGCCCACTCCTACAATGAGCAGTTCTTC CASSASAHSYNEQFF
. . TRBJ1-3 TRBV5-1 TGCGCCAGCGGGGCAGGGGCTGGAAACACCATATATTTT CASGAGAGNTIYF
once . TRBJ1-1 TRBV11-3 TGTGCCAGCAGCTTAGGGAGGGCAATGAACACTGAAGCTTTCTTT CASSLGRAMNTEAFF
once . TRBJ1-2 TRBV5-4 TGTGCCAGCAGCTTCAGCCCCTTCGGGCAATATGGCTACACCTTC CASSFSPFGQYGYTF
. TRBD1 TRBJ1-2 TRBV5-1 TGCGCCAGCAGCCCACAAACAGGGGGCGGTGGCTACACCTTC CASSPQTGGGGYTF
. . TRBJ2-1 TRBV5-1 TGCGCCAGCAGCTTGGGGGGGGGCCTCCCCTACAATGAGCAGTTCTTC CASSLGGGLPYNEQFF
. . TRBJ2-3 TRBV11-1 TGTGCCAGCAGCTTAAGGAGGGGAGGCGGGGTAAACACAGATACGCAGTATTTT CASSLRRGGGVNTDTQYF
. TRBD1 TRBJ1-2 TRBV10-3 TGTGCCATCAGTGCAGACAGGGGTTATGGCTACACCTTC CAISADRGYGYTF
once TRBD1 TRBJ1-5 TRBV15 TGTGCCACCAGCACCGACAGGGGGCCCAATCAGCCCCAGCATTTT CATSTDRGPNQPQHF
. . TRBJ1-1 TRBV29-1 TGCAGCGTTCAGGGACGTGGGACTGAAGCTTTCTTT CSVQGRGTEAFF
. TRBD1 TRBJ1-5 TRBV27 TGTGCCAGCAGCCATCTAACCGGGACAGTCAATCAGCCCCAGCATTTT CASSHLTGTVNQPQHF
. TRBD1 TRBJ1-1 TRBV6-5 TGTGCCAGCAGTTCGACAGGGGTCGGAGAAGCTTTCTTT CASSSTGVGEAFF
. . TRBJ1-6 TRBV6-5 TGTGCCAGCAAACAGGGTGGGGCCCGAAATTCACCCCTCCACTTT CASKQGGARNSPLHF
few . TRBJ1-1 TRBV10-3 TGTGCCATCAGAGCAGGGGTGACTGAAGCTTTCTTT CAIRAGVTEAFF
once TRBD2 TRBJ2-5 TRBV9 TGTGCCAGCAGCTTCAGGTGGGCGGGGGTTGAGACCCAGTACTTC CASSFRWAGVETQYF
. . TRBJ2-5 TRBV18 TGTGCCAGCTCCTCGCGGTGGGACCAAGAGACCCAGTACTTC CASSSRWDQETQYF
. TRBD1 TRBJ2-7 TRBV9 TGTGCCAGCAGCGCCAGAGCCGACAGGGTGGCCTACGAGCAGTACTTC CASSARADRVAYEQYF
once . TRBJ2-3 TRBV19 TGTGCCAGTAGTATGTCAAGGGGCGGCCCCCCGGGGACAGATACGCAGTATTTT CASSMSRGGPPGTDTQYF
. . TRBJ1-6 TRBV27 TGTGCCAGCAGCCGCGACCGTACAAATTCACCCCTCCACTTT CASSRDRTNSPLHF
. . TRBJ2-1 TRBV10-2 TGCGCCAGCACTGACAGCTCCTACAATGAGCAGTTCTTC CASTDSSYNEQFF
. . TRBJ2-1 TRBV9 TGTGCCAGCAGCGTAGGCGATACGGTAACCAATGAGCAGTTCTTC CASSVGDTVTNEQFF
. . TRBJ1-5 TRBV6-6 TGTGCCAGCAGTTACTCGCGGGGCAATCAGCCCCAGCATTTT CASSYSRGNQPQHF
once . TRBJ1-1 TRBV5-1 TGCGCCAGCAGTGCATTAGGGGGAGGGACTGAAGCTTTCTTT CASSALGGGTEAFF
. . TRBJ1-6 TRBV5-1 TGCGCCAGCAGCTTTGGGGAATCGAATAATTCACCCCTCCACTTT CASSFGESNNSPLHF
. . TRBJ2-1 TRBV7-3 TGTGCCAGCAGCTTAAGTGGCGGGAATGAGCAGTTCTTC CASSLSGGNEQFF
. . TRBJ1-2 TRBV4-1 TGCGCCAGCAGCCAAGATGAAGGGTATGGCTACACCTTC CASSQDEGYGYTF
. . TRBJ2-7 TRBV5-6 TGTGCCAGCATCACACGCGGGATAGGACCCTACGAGCAGTACTTC CASITRGIGPYEQYF
. TRBD1 TRBJ1-5 TRBV6-1 TGTGCCAGCAGTTTCCAGGGGGCTCAGCCCCAGCATTTT CASSFQGAQPQHF
. TRBD2 TRBJ2-1 TRBV27 TGTGCCAGCAGTTTCACTAGCGGGATCCTCTTCTCCTACAATGAGCAGTTCTTC CASSFTSGILFSYNEQFF